This passage covers 14 T cell receptor beta chains from one sample sequenced in a study of shared clonotypes between healthy human individuals (dated by TCRdb to about 2020). Library construction relied on the immunoSEQ multiplex PCR assay. Not all clones reach the TCRdb copy of this immuneACCESS table, which keeps in-frame sequences only. Checked studies attribute under half of the gap to unresolved V genes and leave the rest unexplained. The table for this sample lists roughly 520,000 clones; 95% to 97% of them were counted only once. The leading ten clones occupy 0.064% of the sample. The sample taken for sequencing was naive CD4+ T cells sorted from blood. The label giving this sample's cell subset or site can be read as: CD45RA+ positively selected. The receptors were gathered from a woman aged 30 to 39 in good health.

V is TRBV7-9 and J is TRBJ1-1; 7 nucleotides align to TRBD1. V lost 4 bases and J lost 0; bases outside the gene matches: 5. The germline V gene encodes CDR1 SEHNR and CDR2 FQNEAQ (reference sequence). The CDR3 consists of 15 residues. In nucleotides, the CDR3 is TGTGCCAGCAGCTCTCCGGGACAGATGAACACTGAAGCTTTCTTT. Translation gives CASSSPGQMNTEAFF.

The rearrangement uses TRBV28 and TRBJ2-1; D uncertain. The V end lost 4 bases, the J end lost 4 bases, and 11 bases lay between the germline ends. Germline values: CDR1 MDHEN, CDR2 SYDVKM. The CDR3 loop spans 14 amino acids. The CDR3 region is CASSYRKRYNEQFF. DNA of the CDR3: TGTGCCAGCAGTTATAGGAAGAGATACAATGAGCAGTTCTTC.

The V gene is TRBV19, the J gene TRBJ2-5, with 8 bases lining up with TRBD2. Germline CDR1 reads LNHDA; CDR2 reads SQIVND (reference sequence). The CDR3 has 13 amino acids. Trimming removed 5 bases from V and 5 bases from J; junction bases left unmatched: 4. CDR3 bases: TGTGCCAGTAGTCGACCGGGGGGGGAGACCCAGTACTTC. It specifies CASSRPGGETQYF.

The chain joins TRBV7-8 to TRBJ1-1, with D unresolved. The CDR3 loop spans 13 amino acids. Germline V gene data show CDR1 as SGHVS and CDR2 as FQNEAQ. V was trimmed by 5 bases and J by 4 bases, leaving 11 bases between them. The CDR3 protein is CASSTTQATEAFF. DNA of the CDR3: TGTGCCAGCAGCACGACGCAGGCCACTGAAGCTTTCTTT.

This clone has just one count. This chain uses TRBV7-2 with TRBJ1-2; D perhaps matches TRBD1 (5 bases). CDR3 size: 15 residues. V lost 5 bases to trimming and J lost 4 bases, with 17 bases between them. Germline V lookup: CDR1 SGHTA, CDR2 FQGNSA. CDR3 DNA sequence: TGTGCCAGCAGCCCCTCCGGGGCTATAACCTATGGCTACACCTTC. Encoded protein: CASSPSGAITYGYTF.

This chain links TRBV5-1 with TRBJ2-5; D is undetermined. The CDR3 has 15 residues. V shed 0 bases and J shed 0 bases, with 9 bases lying between them. Germline CDR1 reads SGHRS; CDR2 reads YFSETQ. The CDR3 coding sequence is TGCGCCAGCAGCTTGGCCGCTGGGCACCAAGAGACCCAGTACTTC. Translating it yields CASSLAAGHQETQYF.

The gene calls are TRBV7-9 and TRBJ1-2, with no clear D. Germline V gives CDR1 SEHNR, CDR2 FQNEAQ (reference sequence). This CDR3 is built from 14 residues. Trimming removed 10 bases at V and 7 bases at J, with 22 bases between. CDR3 DNA sequence: TGTGCCATTCTCCCCTCGGCTAAAGTGGGTGGCTACACCTTC. Encoded protein: CAILPSAKVGGYTF.

The CDR3 region is CASSPTGLAEVEQYF. CDR3 in DNA: TGCGCCAGCAGCCCGACGGGACTAGCTGAGGTCGAGCAGTACTTC. V is TRBV5-1 and J is TRBJ2-7; 9 nucleotides align to TRBD2. J gave up 6 bases and V 4 bases, and 11 bases lay outside the gene matches. Germline V gives CDR1 SGHRS, CDR2 YFSETQ. This CDR3 spans 15 amino acids.

The chain employs TRBV7-9 and TRBJ2-7, with TRBD2 matching over 8 bases. Germline V gene sequence: CDR1 SEHNR, CDR2 FQNEAQ (reference sequence). With V trimmed by 6 bases and J by 3 bases, 13 bases remained unmatched. This CDR3 spans 16 amino acids. The CDR3 DNA is TGTGCCAGCAGTCCTTTTAGCGGGGTTAACTTCTACGAGCAGTACTTC. Residues: CASSPFSGVNFYEQYF.

The chain recombines TRBV10-2 with TRBJ2-3; TRBD1 is a possible D gene (5 bases). Germline V gene data show CDR1 as WSHSY and CDR2 as SAAADI. V lost 3 bases and J lost 0, with 10 bases in between. CDR3 length: 15 amino acids. The CDR3 here is CASSDAGISTDTQYF. The DNA for the CDR3 is TGCGCCAGCAGTGACGCAGGGATAAGCACAGATACGCAGTATTTT.

The rearrangement links TRBV18 to TRBJ1-2, with unresolved D. Trimming shortened V by 0 bases and J by 4 bases, and 9 bases separated the two germline ends. The CDR3 sequence is 14 residues long. Germline CDR1 and CDR2: KGHSH and LQKENI. CDR3 coding DNA: TGTGCCAGCTCACCACCGGGGAGAGGCTATGGCTACACCTTC. Amino acids: CASSPPGRGYGYTF.

As to this clone: Other DNA sequences within the sample encode an identical CDR3. The rearrangement joins TRBV7-3 to TRBJ2-3, with 13 bases aligning to TRBD2. The germline CDR1 and CDR2 sequences are SGHTA and FQGTGA. Unmatched junction bases numbered 2, after V lost 4 bases and J lost 1 base. The CDR3 is 16 amino acids. CDR3 sequence: CASSSGLAGGTDTQYF. For the CDR3, the DNA is TGTGCCAGCAGCTCAGGACTAGCGGGAGGCACAGATACGCAGTATTTT.

This clone was recorded only once. The V and J genes are TRBV4-2 and TRBJ1-1; D is undetermined. CDR1 and CDR2 (germline): LGHNA, YNFKEQ. The CDR3 runs to 12 residues. V lost 4 bases, J lost 5 bases, and 8 bases lay in between. The CDR3 region is CASSRPDTEAFF. The CDR3 DNA is TGTGCCAGCAGCCGCCCTGATACTGAAGCTTTCTTT.

V and J are TRBV5-1 and TRBJ2-3; 13 bases match TRBD2. V was clipped by 3 bases and J by 2 bases; unmatched bases: 3. The CDR3 spans 16 residues. Germline-derived CDR1 and CDR2 are SGHRS and YFSETQ. The CDR3 DNA reads TGCGCCAGCAGCTGGGGGACTAGCGGGAACACAGATACGCAGTATTTT. It encodes CASSWGTSGNTDTQYF.